One sample yielded the 19 T cell receptor beta chains listed below, sequenced in a study of blood T cells in healthy people across ages. PCR was performed a second time for about 7 to 11 cycles using a sample-barcoded 5' primer and a J-beta primer mix. Using its own MiXCR run on the 5' RACE reads, TCRdb lists one record per CDR3 protein. The sample records approximately 800,000 distinct CDR3 sequences, around 36% being singletons. The sequenced sample consisted of blood. These receptors originate from a man aged 18 to 35 in good health.

Concerning this clonotype itself: At one end, the junction sequence differs from germline, possibly due to a read error. This sequence joins TRBV3-1 and TRBJ2-5, with D perhaps TRBD1 (6 bases). The CDR3 has 13 amino acids. Germline CDR1 LGHDT, CDR2 YNNKEL (reference sequence). CDR3 protein: CACSLGQQETQYF. The CDR3 bases are TGTGCCTGCAGCCTTGGACAGCAAGAGACCCAGTACTTC.

Comments on this clonotype: An end of the junction does not agree with germline; a read error may underlie this. The chain has TRBV5-5 and TRBJ2-2; 8 nucleotides align to TRBD2. This CDR3 has 15 residues. Germline lookup yields CDR1 SGHKS and CDR2 YYEKEE (reference sequence). The CDR3 DNA follows: TGTGCCAGCAGCCCGGGAGGGGGGAACACCGGGCAGCTGTTTTTT. This translates into CASSPGGGNTGQLFF.

The J gene is TRBJ2-5, the V gene TRBV5-1; 7 bases match TRBD2. The CDR3 is 14 amino acids. Germline CDR1 reads SGHRS; CDR2 reads YFSETQ. Trimming removed 4 bases from V and 4 bases from J; junction bases left unmatched: 7. The CDR3 region is CASSPGTTVETQYF. Here the CDR3 DNA reads TGCGCCAGCAGCCCCGGGACTACCGTAGAGACCCAGTACTTC.

This clonotype was counted only a few times. The chain recombines TRBV21-1 with TRBJ1-1; the D call of TRBD1 is as the table states it, not checked on the DNA. TRBV21-1 is a pseudogene locus. This CDR3 has 16 amino acids. CDR3 protein: CASSKEQGASGTEAFF. The DNA of the CDR3 is TGTGCCAGCAGCAAAGAACAGGGGGCATCGGGGACTGAAGCTTTCTTT.

This clonotype was detected a few times. The rearrangement joins TRBV12-3 or TRBV12-4 to TRBJ1-1; D is unclear. V dropped 4 bases and J dropped 5 bases, with 20 bases sitting between them. CDR3 length equals 16 residues. The CDR3 DNA reads as TGTGCCAGCAGTTCCCGGGGAGTCACCAAGGGTACTGAAGCTTTCTTT. Translating gives CASSSRGVTKGTEAFF.

Turning to this clonotype: Mismatch with germline at one junction end may stem from a read error. The rearrangement joins TRBV29-1 to TRBJ2-3; D not certain. The CDR3 is made up of 14 amino acids. Germline V gene sequence: CDR1 SQVTM, CDR2 ANQGSEA. The CDR3 bases are TGCGGCGTTGAACTCAGCAAGACCACAGATACACAGTATTTT. Its protein product is CGVELSKTTDTQYF.

This clonotype occurred once. J is TRBJ2-7 and V is TRBV14; TRBD2 matches at 11 bases. The CDR3 runs to 16 residues. Germline V lookup: CDR1 SGHDN, CDR2 FVKESK. The trim removed 4 bases at V and 7 bases at J, leaving 12 bases unmatched. Written as DNA, the CDR3 is TGTGCCAGCAGCCTCCGACTAGCGGGGAGGTACAATGAGCAGTACTTC. Its protein product is CASSLRLAGRYNEQYF.

This clonotype showed up many times. This sequence joins TRBV29-1 and TRBJ1-4; 9 nucleotides match TRBD1. The germline V gene encodes CDR1 SQVTM and CDR2 ANQGSEA. V lost 1 base, J lost 6 bases, and 3 bases stayed unmatched. The CDR3 spans 14 residues. The CDR3 nucleotides read TGCAGCGTTGAAGGGGGACAGGGAGATGAAAAACTGTTTTTT. Its protein product is CSVEGGQGDEKLFF.

A few counts support this clonotype. The chain is built from TRBV2 and TRBJ1-1; D perhaps matches TRBD1 (5 bases). Trimming removed 7 bases at V and 8 bases at J, with 14 bases between. Germline loops: CDR1 SNHLY, CDR2 FYNNEI. The CDR3 is 12 amino acids. The CDR3 loop reads CASTILGVEAFF. The DNA of the CDR3 is TGTGCCAGCACCATCCTGGGGGTAGAAGCTTTCTTT.

The sample holds many counts of this clonotype. This chain joins TRBV10-3 and TRBJ2-7; D is perhaps TRBD2 (6 bases). V shed 3 bases and J shed 5 bases, with 11 bases lying between them. Looked up from germline, CDR1 is ENHRY and CDR2 is SYGVKD. The CDR3 is made up of 13 amino acids. CDR3 region: CAISDGGINEQYF. The CDR3 DNA reads as TGTGCCATCAGTGATGGGGGGATCAACGAGCAGTACTTC.

The J gene is TRBJ2-7, the V gene TRBV7-9; possible D gene TRBD1, 7 bases. The CDR3 has 13 amino acids. The germline gives CDR1 SEHNR, CDR2 FQNEAQ (reference sequence). V was cut by 3 bases and J by 7 bases, with 13 bases left in between. The CDR3 sequence: CASSFQGGMEQYF. CDR3 sequence (DNA): TGTGCCAGCAGCTTTCAGGGGGGAATGGAGCAGTACTTC.

This clonotype occurred a few times. The chain uses TRBV20-1 and TRBJ2-7; 9 bases align to TRBD2. Germline CDR1 DFQATT, CDR2 SNEGSKA (reference sequence). The CDR3 runs to 16 residues. With V trimmed by 0 bases and J by 3 bases, 9 bases remained unmatched. The CDR3 reads CSARDPGSSGVYEQYF. The CDR3 region has the DNA TGCAGTGCTAGAGATCCGGGCTCTAGCGGGGTCTACGAGCAGTACTTC.

This chain connects TRBV12-3 or TRBV12-4 to TRBJ2-3; TRBD2 matches 8 bases. Trimming took 8 bases from V and 4 from J; bases not matched to a gene: 14. This CDR3 has 16 residues. The chain's CDR3 is CASGPRGAISADTQYF. The CDR3 bases are TGTGCCAGCGGCCCGCGGGGGGCCATTAGCGCAGATACGCAGTATTTT.

The chain recombines TRBV20-1 with TRBJ1-5; perhaps TRBD1 as D (6 bases). V was clipped by 6 bases and J by 4 bases, with 19 bases between them. The germline V gene has CDR1 DFQATT and CDR2 SNEGSKA (reference sequence). This CDR3 has 15 amino acids. CDR3: CSANPGAQWNQPQHF. CDR3 in DNA: TGCAGTGCCAACCCGGGGGCTCAATGGAATCAGCCCCAGCATTTT.

The V gene is TRBV7-2, the J gene TRBJ1-4; the D gene is possibly TRBD1 (6 bases). The ends were cut back, 5 bases at V and 8 bases at J, with 15 bases in the middle. Germline CDR1 is SGHTA and CDR2 is FQGNSA. The CDR3 has 14 residues. CDR3 amino acids: CASSPRLQGEKLFF. The CDR3 DNA reads as TGTGCCAGCAGCCCGAGGTTGCAGGGGGAAAAACTGTTTTTT.

This clonotype came up many times. J is TRBJ2-1 and V is TRBV20-1; TRBD2 matches 15 bases. This CDR3 is built from 15 residues. The germline V gene encodes CDR1 DFQATT and CDR2 SNEGSKA (reference sequence). Losses at the gene ends were 5 bases for V and 8 bases for J; bases not matched to a gene: 7. DNA of the CDR3: TGCAGTGCTCCAGGACTAGCGGGGGGGCTAGATGAGCAGTTCTTC. Encoded protein: CSAPGLAGGLDEQFF.

This clonotype came up a few times. J is TRBJ2-5 and V is TRBV5-1, with D tentatively TRBD1 (6 bases). The J call is in doubt because the DNA end fits TRBJ2-7 better. Germline CDR1 and CDR2: SGHRS and YFSETQ. The CDR3 sequence is 13 residues long. In DNA, the CDR3 is TGCGCCAGCAGCTTGCCGCCAGGGGACGAGCAGTACTTC. The encoded protein is CASSLPPGDEQYF.

This clonotype was counted between two and nine times. The chain combines TRBV24-1 with TRBJ2-3, with D possibly TRBD2 on 5 matching bases. Trimming stripped 4 bases from V and 4 bases from J, with 14 bases between. This CDR3 spans 15 amino acids. Looked up from germline, CDR1 is KGHDR and CDR2 is SFDVKD. CDR3 bases: TGTGCCACCAGTGACCCCAGGACTGGCCCAGATACGCAGTATTTT. Amino acid sequence: CATSDPRTGPDTQYF.

This clonotype was counted between two and nine times. CDR3 in DNA: TGTGCCAGCTCAGCCGGGACAGAGAGCAATCAGCCCCAGCATTTT. Translation: CASSAGTESNQPQHF. The chain links TRBV18 to TRBJ1-5; TRBD1 matches at 7 bases. Looked up from germline, CDR1 is KGHSH and CDR2 is LQKENI. The CDR3 sequence is 15 residues long. V dropped 5 bases and J dropped 1; count of bases not matched to a gene: 5. The full variable domain, completed using reference TRBV18 and TRBJ1-5, is NAGVMQNPRHLVRRRGQEARLRCSPMKGHSHVYWYRQLPEEGLKFMVYLQKENIIDESGMPKERFSAEFPKEGPSILRIQQVVRGDSAAYFCASSAGTESNQPQHFGDGTRLSIL.